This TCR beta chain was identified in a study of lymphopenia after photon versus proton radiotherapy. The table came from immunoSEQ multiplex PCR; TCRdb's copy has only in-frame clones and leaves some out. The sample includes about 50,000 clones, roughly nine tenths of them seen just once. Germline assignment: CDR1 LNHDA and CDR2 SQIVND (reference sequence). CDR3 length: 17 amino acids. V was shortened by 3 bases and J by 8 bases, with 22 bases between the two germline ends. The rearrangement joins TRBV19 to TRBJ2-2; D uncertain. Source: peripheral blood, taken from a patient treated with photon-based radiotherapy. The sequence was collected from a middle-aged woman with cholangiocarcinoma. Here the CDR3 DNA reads TGTGCCAGTAGTATTTTACCCAGCCCCAACCCCCCAGGGGAGCTGTTTTTT. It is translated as CASSILPSPNPPGELFF.